Presented here are 10 T cell receptor beta chains from one specimen sequenced in a study of blood T cell repertoires in COVID-19 (dated by TCRdb to 2020 to 2022). The library came from the immunoSEQ multiplex PCR assay. Not all clones reach the TCRdb copy of this immuneACCESS table, which keeps in-frame sequences only. Checked studies attribute under half of the gap to unresolved V genes and leave the rest unexplained. For this sample there are about 160,000 clones; around 82% appear just once. The ten largest clones take up approximately 10% of the sample. The source material was peripheral blood. These receptors were collected from a woman of 80 years or more with active or convalescent COVID-19.

This chain links TRBV6-6 with TRBJ1-6, with TRBD1 matching 11 bases. CDR1 is MNHNY, CDR2 SVGAGI, per germline (reference sequence). This CDR3 contains 19 residues. Germline trimming cut 5 bases from V and 10 bases from J; bases unmatched to any gene: 19. CDR3 sequence reads: CASSPDLGTGGNPNSPLHF. The CDR3 DNA is TGTGCCAGCAGTCCGGACCTCGGGACAGGGGGAAACCCGAACTCACCCCTCCACTTT.

The CDR3 loop reads CASRDRRGTEAFF. CDR3 in DNA: TGTGCCAGCAGGGACAGAAGGGGCACTGAAGCTTTCTTT. The chain recombines TRBV6-5 with TRBJ1-1, with TRBD1 as a possible D gene (6 bases). This CDR3 has 13 amino acids. V lost 6 bases, J lost 4 bases, and 12 bases lay in between. CDR1 is MNHEY, CDR2 SVGAGI, per germline.

This CDR3 is CATNLRGGTNEQFF. The CDR3 nucleotides read TGTGCCACAAATCTCAGGGGTGGAACGAATGAGCAGTTCTTC. V gene TRBV28 combines with J gene TRBJ2-1; TRBD1 might be the D (6 bases). Trimming shortened V by 10 bases and J by 7 bases, and 20 bases separated the two germline ends. The CDR3 consists of 14 residues. CDR1 is MDHEN and CDR2 is SYDVKM in the germline V gene.

The rearrangement joins TRBV7-4 to TRBJ2-7, with D tentatively TRBD2 (5 bases). CDR3 length: 16 amino acids. V lost 4 bases and J 3 bases, leaving 19 bases between the germline ends. From germline, CDR1 is SGHVT and CDR2 SQSDAQ. This chain's CDR3 is CASSSAGPLNSYEQYF. CDR3 sequence (DNA): TGTGCCAGCAGCTCCGCGGGCCCCCTTAATAGCTACGAGCAGTACTTC.

V gene TRBV4-2 combines with J gene TRBJ2-1; 11 bases are a match to TRBD1. J lost 4 bases, V lost 1 base, and 9 bases had no gene match. This CDR3 has 18 residues. The V gene's germline CDR1 is LGHNA and CDR2 YNFKEQ. Here the CDR3 reads CASSQVGTGGLRYNEQFF. CDR3 in DNA: TGTGCCAGCAGCCAAGTAGGGACAGGGGGTCTACGGTACAATGAGCAGTTCTTC.

The chain links TRBV15 to TRBJ1-4, with 11 positions matching TRBD1. Losses at the gene ends were 2 bases for V and 11 bases for J; bases not matched to a gene: 10. CDR3 size: 16 residues. The germline V gene has CDR1 LNHNV and CDR2 YYDKDF (reference sequence). As DNA, the CDR3 is TGTGCCACCAGCAGACCCCCCGGGACAGGGGGTGACAAACTGTTTTTT. Protein sequence: CATSRPPGTGGDKLFF.

This chain connects TRBV18 to TRBJ1-5; 8 bases are a match to TRBD1. CDR1 KGHSH and CDR2 LQKENI come from the germline V gene. J gave up 5 bases and V 2 bases, and 2 bases lay outside the gene matches. The CDR3 totals 14 residues. CDR3 amino acids: CASSPGGQDQPQHF. The CDR3 DNA follows: TGTGCCAGCTCACCAGGGGGACAGGATCAGCCCCAGCATTTT.

The rearrangement links TRBV28 to TRBJ2-1; D possibly corresponds to TRBD2 (6 bases). Trimming removed 7 bases from V and 6 bases from J, with 10 bases in between. This CDR3 has 12 amino acids. Germline assignment: CDR1 MDHEN and CDR2 SYDVKM. CDR3 bases: TGTGCCAGCATGGAGGGGTCCAATGAGCAGTTCTTC. The encoded protein is CASMEGSNEQFF.

This chain links TRBV5-1 with TRBJ2-1, with D possibly matching TRBD2 (6 bases). The CDR3 runs to 13 residues. CDR1 and CDR2 from the germline V gene are SGHRS and YFSETQ. The germline V and J ends were trimmed by 4 bases and 5 bases, with 10 bases remaining between them. CDR3 DNA sequence: TGCGCCAGCAGCCAACTAGCTAACAATGAGCAGTTCTTC. It codes for CASSQLANNEQFF.

The chain carries TRBV11-2 and TRBJ2-7; 8 nucleotides agree with TRBD1. Germline V gene data show CDR1 as SGHAT and CDR2 as FQNNGV. CDR3 length: 12 residues. V trimming: 4 bases; J trimming: 5 bases; junction bases outside the gene matches: 1. CDR3 residues: CASSSRGHEQYF. CDR3 DNA sequence: TGTGCCAGCAGCTCCAGGGGGCACGAGCAGTACTTC.